This T cell receptor beta chain was sequenced during a study of glioma-infiltrating T cells after dendritic cell vaccination. At the level of the study: Monocyte-derived dendritic cells, cultured 6 to 8 days with IL-4 and GM-CSF, were pulsed with autologous tumor lysate.

Study-wide findings and caveats: Patients with more pretreatment TILs had longer time to progression and survival.

This clone has only one observation. Its specificity is not known. Blood PBMC samples: pre-vaccination, two weeks post third vaccination, and at tumor progression. Here immunoSEQ multiplex PCR was the method, and the copy in TCRdb shows in-frame clones only, minus some. The table includes some 100,000 clones, 75% to 85% detected once. Germline assignment: CDR1 MNHNS and CDR2 SASEGT. V shed 5 bases, J shed 7 bases, and the junction held 9 bases outside the gene matches. The CDR3 contains 15 residues. Material: blood, obtained before dendritic cell vaccination. This receptor was taken from a human donor with glioblastoma. The chain joins TRBV6-1 to TRBJ2-1; 9 bases are shared with TRBD1. CDR3 coding DNA: TGTGCCAGCAGTAGGTCCCCGGGACAGGGAAATGAGCAGTTCTTC. Amino acids: CASSRSPGQGNEQFF.